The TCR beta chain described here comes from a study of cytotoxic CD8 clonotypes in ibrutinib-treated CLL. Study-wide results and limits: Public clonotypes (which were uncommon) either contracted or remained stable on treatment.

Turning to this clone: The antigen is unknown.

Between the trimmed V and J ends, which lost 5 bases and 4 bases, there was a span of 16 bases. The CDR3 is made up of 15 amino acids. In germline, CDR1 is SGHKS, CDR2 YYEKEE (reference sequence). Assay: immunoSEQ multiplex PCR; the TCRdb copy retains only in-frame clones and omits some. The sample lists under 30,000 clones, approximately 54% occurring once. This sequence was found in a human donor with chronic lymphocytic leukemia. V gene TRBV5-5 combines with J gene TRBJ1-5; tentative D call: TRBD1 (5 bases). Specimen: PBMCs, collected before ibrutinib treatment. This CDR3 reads CASSWGRAINQPQHF. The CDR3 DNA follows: TGTGCCAGCAGTTGGGGACGGGCGATAAATCAGCCCCAGCATTTT. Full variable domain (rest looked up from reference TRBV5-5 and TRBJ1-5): DAGVTQSPTHLIKTRGQQVTLRCSPISGHKSVSWYQQVLGQGPQFIFQYYEKEERGRGNFPDRFSARQFPNYSSELNVNALLLGDSALYLCASSWGRAINQPQHFGDGTRLSIL.